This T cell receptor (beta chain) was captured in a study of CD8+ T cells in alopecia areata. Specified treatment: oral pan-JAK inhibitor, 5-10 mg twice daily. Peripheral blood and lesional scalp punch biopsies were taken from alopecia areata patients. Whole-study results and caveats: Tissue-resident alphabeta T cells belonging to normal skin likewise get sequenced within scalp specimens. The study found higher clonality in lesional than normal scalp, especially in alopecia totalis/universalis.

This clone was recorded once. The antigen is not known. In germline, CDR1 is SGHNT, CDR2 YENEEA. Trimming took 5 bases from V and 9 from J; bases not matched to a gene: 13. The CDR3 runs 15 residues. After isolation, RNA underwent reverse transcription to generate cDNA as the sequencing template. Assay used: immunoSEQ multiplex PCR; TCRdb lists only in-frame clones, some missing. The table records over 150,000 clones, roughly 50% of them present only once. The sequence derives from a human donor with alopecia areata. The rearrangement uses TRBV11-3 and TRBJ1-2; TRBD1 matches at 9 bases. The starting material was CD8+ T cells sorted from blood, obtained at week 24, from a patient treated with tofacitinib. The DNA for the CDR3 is TGTGCCAGCAGCAAAGAGGGACAGGGTCGTGCGAGCTACACCTTC. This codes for CASSKEGQGRASYTF.